This T cell receptor (beta chain) appears in the sequencing data of a study of blood T cells in healthy people across ages. The authors ran a second PCR of roughly 6 to 11 cycles using a sample-barcoded 5' primer and a J-beta primer mix. Each of the cDNA molecules was tagged by a template-switch adaptor with 12 random nucleotides. MiXCR was run by TCRdb on the 5' RACE reads, yielding one entry per CDR3 protein. The sample lists some 880,000 distinct CDR3 sequences; around 36% were seen once. The CDR3 has 13 residues. CDR1 and CDR2 (germline): KGHSH, LQKENI. This clonotype was counted a few times. Its antigen remains unknown. Compared with germline, one end of the junction differs, possibly owing to a read error. Overall study findings and caveats: For the donors, CMV status was unknown and possibly confounded expanded clonotype changes. The long-lived group displayed more naive CD4+ cells, plus higher diversity, than the aged donors did. From one million sequenced T cells, diversity estimates were lower bounds.

The sample consisted of blood. The sequence was collected from a man younger than 35 in good health. The chain has TRBV18 and TRBJ2-5; TRBD2 matches at 9 bases. CDR3 coding DNA: TGTGCCCGCTCACCTAGCGGGGAAGAGACCCAGTACTTC. Translating gives CARSPSGEETQYF.